The 6 T cell receptor beta chains reported below all come from one sample, sequenced in a study of response to subunit inactivated influenza vaccine. In TCRdb, the RT-PCR reads were re-called with MiXCR into one record per CDR3 protein. The repertoire holds around 850,000 distinct CDR3 sequences, around 20% seen once, with around 9.9% in the top ten. Sequencing used PBMCs from blood, obtained roughly 5 days after vaccination. Receptors originate from a man aged 50 to 59 who received an inactivated influenza vaccine.

This clonotype was detected a few times. This chain uses TRBV11-2 with TRBJ2-1; the match to TRBD1 covers 9 bases. This CDR3 has 14 amino acids. Trimming took 4 bases from V and 9 from J; bases not matched to a gene: 7. Looked up from germline, CDR1 is SGHAT and CDR2 is FQNNGV. CDR3: CASSSVPGQGEQFF. CDR3 nucleotides: TGTGCCAGCAGCTCTGTCCCGGGACAGGGTGAGCAGTTCTTC.

The table lists this clonotype with a few counts. The chain uses TRBV12-3 or TRBV12-4 and TRBJ1-2, with no clear D. Trimming shortened V by 3 bases and J by 5 bases, and 13 bases separated the two germline ends. The CDR3 loop spans 14 amino acids. The CDR3 region is CASSFGGIQYGYTF. DNA for the CDR3: TGTGCCAGCAGTTTTGGAGGGATCCAATATGGCTACACCTTC.

This clonotype was counted many times. The chain uses TRBV6-1 and TRBJ2-1, with TRBD2 matching over 8 bases. V trimming: 8 bases; J trimming: 3 bases; junction bases outside the gene matches: 3. Germline CDR1 is MNHNS and CDR2 is SASEGT. This CDR3 comprises 13 residues. The CDR3 is CASQREFYNEQFF. Written as DNA, the CDR3 is TGTGCCAGCCAGCGGGAGTTCTACAATGAGCAGTTCTTC.

This clonotype was observed many times. J is TRBJ1-2 and V is TRBV29-1; no clear D gene. The CDR3 contains 13 residues. Germline lookup yields CDR1 SQVTM and CDR2 ANQGSEA. V lost 3 bases, J lost 1 base, and 9 bases lay in between. CDR3 DNA sequence: TGCAGCGTTGATCGACCAATTAACTATGGCTACACCTTC. As protein: CSVDRPINYGYTF.

Only a few counts were recorded for this clonotype. The chain is built from TRBV20-1 and TRBJ2-7, with 13 bases lining up with TRBD2. Germline CDR1 and CDR2: DFQATT and SNEGSKA (reference sequence). The junction had 5 bases not matched to a gene; V was cut back by 6 bases and J by 6 bases. The CDR3 length is 13 residues. CDR3 loop: CSAWTSGSPEQYF. The CDR3 region has the DNA TGCAGTGCCTGGACTAGCGGGAGTCCCGAGCAGTACTTC.

This clonotype came up many times. The chain uses TRBV4-2 and TRBJ1-1; D may be TRBD1 (5 bases). Deletions cut 0 bases from V and 1 base from J, with 15 bases between. CDR3 length: 17 residues. Germline V lookup: CDR1 LGHNA, CDR2 YNFKEQ. The CDR3 nucleotides read TGTGCCAGCAGCCAAGAATCCGGGACGAGTGCGAACACTGAAGCTTTCTTT. This sequence encodes CASSQESGTSANTEAFF.